This TCR beta chain emerged from a study of CD8 T cells in Susac syndrome. This clonotype has only a few counts. The RNA input was about 0.45 to 1 ug, and it was reverse transcribed with random hexamers. A multiplex approach, immunoSEQ multiplex PCR, amplified TCR beta CDR3 across 54 Vbeta and 13 Jbeta. TCRdb reprocessed the immunoSEQ multiplex PCR reads with MiXCR, giving one entry per CDR3 protein. The sample includes 250,000 to 300,000 distinct CDR3 sequences, roughly 85% of them seen just once. Germline CDR1 MDHEN, CDR2 SYDVKM. CDR3 length: 13 residues. The V gene lost 3 bases and the J gene lost 6 bases, with 12 bases spanning the gap.

Input material: CD8+ T cells from PBMCs. This sequence joins TRBV28 and TRBJ2-7, with a weak D call TRBD1 (6 bases). This receptor was identified in a human donor with multiple sclerosis. The CDR3 DNA is TGTGCCAGCAGTTTGTCCAGGGGTTCCGAGCAGTACTTC. Translation gives CASSLSRGSEQYF. The whole variable domain, filled in from reference TRBV28 and TRBJ2-7, reads DVKVTQSSRYLVKRTGEKVFLECVQDMDHENMFWYRQDPGLGLRLIYFSYDVKMKEKGDIPEGYSVSREKKERFSLILESASTNQTSMYLCASSLSRGSEQYFGPGTRLTVT.